Shown below are 19 T cell receptor beta chains from a single sample sequenced in a study of T-cell memory formation after mild COVID-19. TCRdb reanalysed the 5' RACE reads using MiXCR and keeps one entry per CDR3 protein. The repertoire holds 100,000 or so distinct CDR3 sequences, with around 10% as singletons. Sequenced sample: PBMCs or a T cell subset sorted from them (not recorded which). Source of these receptors: a man younger than 30 who had mild COVID-19 (a few samples of this study predate the infection). Cell type and time point are not known.

Concerning this clonotype: The junction departs from germline at one end; a sequencing error may be responsible. The chain carries TRBV7-8 and TRBJ1-5; maybe TRBD1 (6 bases). The CDR3 extends over 17 amino acids. Germline CDR1 and CDR2: SGHVS and FQNEAQ. The CDR3 protein is CASSLGFQGNLNQPQHF. In DNA form, the CDR3 reads TGTGCAAGCAGCTTAGGCTTTCAGGGGAACCTCAATCAGCCCCAGCATTTT.

The J gene is TRBJ2-5, the V gene TRBV11-2, with TRBD2 matching over 9 bases. CDR1 is SGHAT and CDR2 is FQNNGV in the germline V gene. The ends lost 2 bases at V and 7 bases at J; junction bases unmatched: 11. The CDR3 extends over 16 amino acids. In DNA, the CDR3 is TGTGCCAGCAGCTTAACGGGGACTAGCAGTTTAGGGACCCAGTACTTC. It translates to CASSLTGTSSLGTQYF.

This clonotype was counted only a few times. V is TRBV12-3 or TRBV12-4 and J is TRBJ2-3, with 14 bases fitting TRBD2. V was clipped by 3 bases and J by 4 bases; unmatched bases: 0. The CDR3 sequence is 15 residues long. CDR3 sequence (DNA): TGTGCCAGCAGTTTGACTAGCGGGGGGGCAGATACGCAGTATTTT. It yields the protein CASSLTSGGADTQYF.

This clonotype was seen more than once but under ten times. This chain uses TRBV20-1 with TRBJ1-1, with TRBD1 identical over 11 bases. The CDR3 runs to 14 residues. Germline-derived CDR1 and CDR2 are DFQATT and SNEGSKA (reference sequence). After removal of 1 base from V and 5 bases from J, the junction contained 3 bases not matched to a gene. DNA for the CDR3: TGCAGTGCTAGAGGGACAGGGGGCGAGACTGAAGCTTTCTTT. This sequence encodes CSARGTGGETEAFF.

This clonotype was seen only a few times. The CDR3 here is CASSPLGPMDYGYTF. The CDR3 DNA reads TGTGCCAGCAGCCCGCTCGGGCCGATGGACTATGGCTACACCTTC. The chain recombines TRBV7-3 with TRBJ1-2; no definite D call. The CDR3 runs 15 residues. Trimming stripped 5 bases from V and 3 bases from J, with 16 bases between. Germline CDR1 reads SGHTA; CDR2 reads FQGTGA.

This chain joins TRBV29-1 and TRBJ2-1, with 9 bases aligning to TRBD2. V lost 0 bases and J lost 2; bases outside the gene matches: 2. The V gene's germline CDR1 is SQVTM and CDR2 ANQGSEA. This CDR3 is built from 15 residues. CDR3 in amino acids: CSVEDQRGAYNEQFF. Written as DNA, the CDR3 is TGCAGCGTTGAAGATCAGCGGGGGGCCTACAATGAGCAGTTCTTC.

This clonotype has just a few counts. The chain uses TRBV6-1 and TRBJ2-2; TRBD2 might be the D (5 bases). This CDR3 region has 16 residues. In germline, CDR1 is MNHNS, CDR2 SASEGT. V was cut by 6 bases and J by 0 bases, with 14 bases left in between. In DNA form, the CDR3 reads TGTGCCAGCAGAGCACGGGATAGTTCGAACACCGGGGAGCTGTTTTTT. Translated, it gives CASRARDSSNTGELFF.

The chain links TRBV24-1 to TRBJ2-1, with TRBD1 matching over 10 bases. Germline assignment: CDR1 KGHDR and CDR2 SFDVKD. CDR3 length: 14 residues. After removal of 8 bases from V and 6 bases from J, the junction contained 6 bases not matched to a gene. CDR3 DNA sequence: TGTGCCACCAAGGGACAGGGGTTATTCAATGAGCAGTTCTTC. This encodes CATKGQGLFNEQFF.

This clonotype was recorded a few times. The rearrangement joins TRBV7-6 to TRBJ2-2; tentative D call: TRBD2 (6 bases). Trimming shortened V by 1 base and J by 5 bases, and 8 bases separated the two germline ends. In germline, CDR1 is SGHVS, CDR2 FNYEAQ. This CDR3 is 14 amino acids long. CDR3 sequence reads: CASSLGAGTGELFF. The CDR3 DNA reads TGTGCCAGCAGCTTAGGGGCGGGGACCGGGGAGCTGTTTTTT.

This clonotype was detected a few times. The chain links TRBV6-5 to TRBJ2-1, with D tentatively TRBD1 (6 bases). Germline CDR1 MNHEY, CDR2 SVGAGI. The CDR3 contains 14 residues. Trimming left V 2 bases short and J 3 bases short, with 8 bases between. In DNA form, the CDR3 reads TGTGCCAGCAGTTACGGGGGCCTCTACAATGAGCAGTTCTTC. Protein: CASSYGGLYNEQFF.

This clonotype was detected a few times. V and J are TRBV9 and TRBJ1-2, with a possible D match to TRBD1 (6 bases). The germline gives CDR1 SGDLS, CDR2 YYNGEE. V lost 4 bases to trimming and J lost 2 bases, with 15 bases between them. This CDR3 comprises 15 residues. This CDR3 is CASSPGQILNYGYTF. The CDR3 DNA sequence: TGTGCCAGCAGCCCAGGACAGATATTAAACTATGGCTACACCTTC.

This clonotype turned up a few times. The V and J genes are TRBV19 and TRBJ1-1, with TRBD1 as a possible D gene (5 bases). The germline V and J ends were trimmed by 5 bases and 3 bases, with 7 bases remaining between them. Germline V lookup: CDR1 LNHDA, CDR2 SQIVND (reference sequence). This CDR3 has 12 residues. This CDR3 is CASSGTDTEAFF. The CDR3, as DNA: TGTGCCAGTAGTGGGACGGACACTGAAGCTTTCTTT. The whole variable domain, remainder taken from reference TRBV19 and TRBJ1-1, is DGGITQSPKYLFRKEGQNVTLSCEQNLNHDAMYWYRQDPGQGLRLIYYSQIVNDFQKGDIAEGYSVSREKKESFPLTVTSAQKNPTAFYLCASSGTDTEAFFGQGTRLTVV.

This clonotype was detected a few times. The rearrangement uses TRBV5-1 and TRBJ1-5; the D gene is possibly TRBD1 (6 bases). The CDR3 covers 13 residues. Trimming took off 4 bases at V and 6 bases at J, with 11 bases between the two ends. The germline V gene encodes CDR1 SGHRS and CDR2 YFSETQ. The CDR3: CASSPGTSQPQHF. The CDR3 DNA sequence: TGCGCCAGCAGCCCCGGGACATCTCAGCCCCAGCATTTT.

This clonotype was observed a handful of times. CDR3 sequence: CAISELQGDSEYF. The CDR3 nucleotides read TGTGCCATCAGTGAACTCCAGGGAGATTCAGAGTACTTC. The rearrangement uses TRBV10-3 and TRBJ2-7; either TRBD1 or TRBD2 may fit D (5 bases each). Per germline, CDR1 ENHRY and CDR2 SYGVKD. The CDR3 runs 13 residues. V dropped 3 bases and J dropped 11 bases, with 17 bases sitting between them.

This sequence joins TRBV28 and TRBJ1-2; D is possibly TRBD1 (5 bases). CDR3 size: 15 residues. Germline loops: CDR1 MDHEN, CDR2 SYDVKM. V was pared by 1 base and J by 4 bases, with 13 bases between. The CDR3 sequence is CASSLFRDGTYGYTF. CDR3 coding DNA: TGTGCCAGCAGTTTATTCCGGGACGGAACCTATGGCTACACCTTC.

In this sample, this clonotype turned up a few times. V is TRBV15 and J is TRBJ2-5, with a weak D call TRBD2 (6 bases). Per the germline V gene, CDR1 is LNHNV and CDR2 is YYDKDF (reference sequence). Between the trimmed V and J ends, which lost 1 base and 1 base, there was a span of 10 bases. The CDR3 contains 15 residues. DNA of the CDR3: TGTGCCACCAGCAGAGTTTTAGCGGTCCAAGAGACCCAGTACTTC. Protein product: CATSRVLAVQETQYF.

In this sample, this clonotype turned up a few times. The V call is TRBV7-6, the J call TRBJ1-2, with TRBD1 matching over 9 bases. J gave up 5 bases and V 5 bases, and 9 bases lay outside the gene matches. There are 15 residues in the CDR3. Germline loops: CDR1 SGHVS, CDR2 FNYEAQ. Here the CDR3 DNA reads TGTGCCAGCAGCCCCCGGGACAGGGCCGCGTATGGCTACACCTTC. Translating it yields CASSPRDRAAYGYTF.

This clonotype has just a few counts. V and J are TRBV18 and TRBJ1-1; D remains ambiguous. Deletions cut 4 bases from V and 5 bases from J, with 8 bases between. This CDR3 is 12 amino acids long. The germline V gene has CDR1 KGHSH and CDR2 LQKENI. CDR3: CASSRGETEAFF. CDR3 nucleotide sequence: TGTGCCAGCTCACGGGGTGAGACTGAAGCTTTCTTT. Looking up the rest from reference TRBV18 and TRBJ1-1 gives the full variable domain: NAGVMQNPRHLVRRRGQEARLRCSPMKGHSHVYWYRQLPEEGLKFMVYLQKENIIDESGMPKERFSAEFPKEGPSILRIQQVVRGDSAAYFCASSRGETEAFFGQGTRLTVV.

This clonotype was detected many times. The chain couples TRBV7-8 to TRBJ2-7; D may be TRBD1 or TRBD2 (6 bases each). CDR1 and CDR2 from the germline V gene are SGHVS and FQNEAQ. Trimming removed 2 bases from V and 7 bases from J, with 12 bases in between. There are 13 residues in the CDR3. CDR3 amino acids: CASSLRGAREQYF. In DNA form, the CDR3 reads TGTGCCAGCAGCTTAAGGGGGGCGCGGGAGCAGTACTTC.